This TCR beta chain was identified in a study of glioma-infiltrating T cells. Trimming pared 2 bases from V and 3 bases from J, leaving 6 bases between. Germline CDR1 SGHDT, CDR2 YYEEEE. This CDR3 has 12 amino acids. A remark on this clonotype: What it binds is unknown.

The study, taken as a whole, reports: CDR3 overlap between tissue and blood was very small. Above-expected tissue-blood divergence occurred in all gliomas, most in low-grade ones.

Using RNA template, CDR3s of TCR alpha and beta were amplified with iRepertoire arm-PCR. Tissue mRNA or PBMC total RNA, 100-400 ng, went into one-step reverse transcription and amplification. TCRdb re-called the multiplex PCR reads through MiXCR, storing one row per CDR3 protein. Of about 130,000 distinct CDR3 sequences listed, 20% to 25% were seen once; the top ten hold about 15%. The receptor was isolated from a human donor with low-grade glioma or glioblastoma, undergoing nonglioma brain surgery, or in good health (not recorded which). This chain connects TRBV5-6 to TRBJ2-7; D call uncertain. Sequencing was carried out using glioma tissue, nonneoplastic brain tissue, or PBMCs (not recorded which). The CDR3 spells CASSFISYEQYF. The CDR3 DNA is TGTGCCAGCAGCTTCATCAGCTACGAGCAGTACTTC.